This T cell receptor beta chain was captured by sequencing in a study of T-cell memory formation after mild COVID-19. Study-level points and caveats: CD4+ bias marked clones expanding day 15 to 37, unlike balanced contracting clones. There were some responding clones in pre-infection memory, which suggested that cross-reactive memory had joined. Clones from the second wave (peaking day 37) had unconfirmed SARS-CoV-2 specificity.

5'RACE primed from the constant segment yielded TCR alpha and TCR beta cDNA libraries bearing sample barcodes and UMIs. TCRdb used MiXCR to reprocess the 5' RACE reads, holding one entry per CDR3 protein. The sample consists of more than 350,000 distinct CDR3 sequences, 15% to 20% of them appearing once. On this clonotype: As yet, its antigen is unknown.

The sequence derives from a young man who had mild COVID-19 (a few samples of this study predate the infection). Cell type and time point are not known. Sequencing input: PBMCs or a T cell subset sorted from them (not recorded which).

This CDR3 is CATSARAGGDTGELFF. The CDR3 DNA reads as TGTGCCACCAGCGCCCGGGCAGGGGGTGACACCGGGGAGCTGTTTTTT. The chain uses TRBV15 and TRBJ2-2; 7 bases agree with TRBD1. Looked up from germline, CDR1 is LNHNV and CDR2 is YYDKDF (reference sequence). The CDR3 totals 16 residues. The junction had 9 bases not matched to a gene; V was cut back by 5 bases and J by 3 bases.